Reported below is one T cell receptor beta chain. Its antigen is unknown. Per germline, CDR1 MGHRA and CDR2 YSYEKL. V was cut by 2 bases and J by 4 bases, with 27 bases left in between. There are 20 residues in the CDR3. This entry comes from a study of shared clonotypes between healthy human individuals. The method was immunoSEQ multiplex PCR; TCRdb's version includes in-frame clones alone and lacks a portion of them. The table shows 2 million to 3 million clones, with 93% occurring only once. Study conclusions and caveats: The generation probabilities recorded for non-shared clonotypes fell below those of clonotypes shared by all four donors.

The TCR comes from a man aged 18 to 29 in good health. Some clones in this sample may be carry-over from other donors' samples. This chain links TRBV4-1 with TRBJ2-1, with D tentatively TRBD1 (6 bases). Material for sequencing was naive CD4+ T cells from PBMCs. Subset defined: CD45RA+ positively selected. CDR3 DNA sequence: TGCGCCAGCAGCCAAACTCTAACTTTAGCACAGGGAGTTATTTACAATGAGCAGTTCTTC. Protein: CASSQTLTLAQGVIYNEQFF.